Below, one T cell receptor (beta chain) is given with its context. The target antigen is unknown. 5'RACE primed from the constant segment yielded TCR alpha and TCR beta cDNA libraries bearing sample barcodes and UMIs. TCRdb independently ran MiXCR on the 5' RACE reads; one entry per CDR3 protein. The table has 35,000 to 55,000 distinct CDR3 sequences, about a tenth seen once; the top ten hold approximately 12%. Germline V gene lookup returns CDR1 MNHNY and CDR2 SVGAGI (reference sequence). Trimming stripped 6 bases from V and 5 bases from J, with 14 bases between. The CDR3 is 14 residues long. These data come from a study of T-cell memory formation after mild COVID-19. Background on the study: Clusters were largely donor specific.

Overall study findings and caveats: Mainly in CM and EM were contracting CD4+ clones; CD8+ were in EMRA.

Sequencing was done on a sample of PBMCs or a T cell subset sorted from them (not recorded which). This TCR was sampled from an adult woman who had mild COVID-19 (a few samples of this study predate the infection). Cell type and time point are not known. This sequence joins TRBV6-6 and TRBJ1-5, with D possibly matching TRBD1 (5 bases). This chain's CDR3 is CASRDSSTHQPQHF. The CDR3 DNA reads TGTGCCAGCAGAGACAGTTCTACCCATCAGCCCCAGCATTTT.